This is a list of T cell receptor beta chains from one sample in a study of identical twins. TCRdb used MiXCR to reprocess the 5' RACE reads, holding one entry per CDR3 protein. Of under 1 million distinct CDR3 sequences detected, 9% to 15% appear once; the ten largest clones hold roughly 1.5%. These same records also appear under a second study, on yellow fever vaccine responses in identical twins.

The source material was PBMCs. The receptors originated from a woman younger than 35 in good health. Each CDR3 is given with its conserved first and last residue. A D gene is named only where the DNA matches it firmly. Where a row states a size, it is once, few, many or the class of an expanded clone; other rows omit it.

j_call | clone_size | v_call | d_call | cdr3_length | cdr3_aa | cdr3_nt
TRBJ1-1 | NA | TRBV10-3 | NA | 14 | CAISDGIPNTEAFF | TGTGCCATCAGTGACGGAATACCTAACACTGAAGCTTTCTTT
TRBJ2-3 | NA | TRBV5-1 | TRBD1 | 15 | CASSLRQGITDTQYF | TGCGCCAGCAGCTTGAGACAGGGGATAACAGATACGCAGTATTTT
TRBJ1-2 | few | TRBV5-1 | NA | 15 | CASSLGGAQDYGYTF | TGCGCCAGCAGCTTGGGCGGGGCGCAGGACTATGGCTACACCTTC
TRBJ2-1 | few | TRBV2 | TRBD2 | 15 | CASSDRASGYNEQFF | TGTGCCAGCAGTGATAGGGCTAGCGGCTACAATGAGCAGTTCTTC
TRBJ1-1 | NA | TRBV5-1 | TRBD1 | 13 | CASSWGETGEAFF | TGCGCCAGCAGCTGGGGGGAGACAGGGGAAGCTTTCTTT
TRBJ2-4 | many | TRBV7-9 | TRBD1 | 15 | CASSQQGDRWNIQYF | TGTGCCAGCAGCCAACAGGGGGACAGATGGAACATTCAGTACTTC
TRBJ2-7 | NA | TRBV29-1 | TRBD2 | 12 | CSVGGTSSEQYF | TGCAGCGTTGGCGGGACTAGCTCCGAGCAGTACTTC
TRBJ2-2 | NA | TRBV5-1 | NA | 14 | CASSSQPQVGELFF | TGCGCCAGCAGCTCCCAACCACAGGTCGGGGAGCTGTTTTTT
TRBJ1-2 | NA | TRBV20-1 | NA | 11 | CSARAWPGYTF | TGCAGTGCTAGAGCTTGGCCTGGCTACACCTTC
TRBJ2-7 | NA | TRBV7-3 | TRBD1 | 15 | CASSLKGQGPYEQYF | TGTGCCAGCAGCTTAAAGGGACAGGGGCCCTACGAGCAGTACTTC
TRBJ2-2 | few | TRBV19 | NA | 17 | CASSIEGSFISGGELFF | TGTGCCAGTAGTATTGAGGGGTCCTTTATCAGTGGCGGGGAGCTGTTTTTT
TRBJ2-2 | NA | TRBV3-1 | NA | 16 | CASSQETGTNTGELFF | TGTGCCAGCAGCCAAGAAACAGGGACGAACACCGGGGAGCTGTTTTTT
TRBJ1-2 | NA | TRBV27 | TRBD1 | 15 | CASSSRDRAYYGYTF | TGTGCCAGCAGTTCCCGGGACAGGGCGTACTATGGCTACACCTTC
TRBJ1-1 | few | TRBV11-2 | TRBD1 | 15 | CASSLPGGENTEAFF | TGTGCCAGCAGTTTACCAGGGGGAGAGAACACTGAAGCTTTCTTT
TRBJ2-2 | NA | TRBV2 | NA | 14 | CASSRGTNTGELFF | TGTGCCAGCAGTCGGGGAACGAACACCGGGGAGCTGTTTTTT
TRBJ2-2 | few | TRBV6-1 | TRBD1 | 17 | CASSPIGGTGLRGELFF | TGTGCCAGCAGTCCCATTGGGGGGACAGGGTTACGGGGGGAGCTGTTTTTT
TRBJ2-5 | many | TRBV2 | NA | 14 | CASSERGIQETQYF | TGTGCCAGCAGTGAACGGGGGATCCAAGAGACCCAGTACTTC
TRBJ2-1 | few | TRBV12-3/TRBV12-4 | NA | 14 | CASSPLPGDNEQFF | TGTGCCAGCAGTCCCCTCCCGGGGGACAATGAGCAGTTCTTC
TRBJ2-3 | many | TRBV7-2 | TRBD2 | 16 | CASSLVAGAITDTQYF | TGTGCCAGCAGCTTAGTAGCGGGGGCAATCACAGATACGCAGTATTTT
TRBJ2-3 | many | TRBV12-3/TRBV12-4 | NA | 15 | CASKADWVFTDTQYF | TGTGCCAGTAAAGCCGACTGGGTCTTCACAGATACGCAGTATTTT
TRBJ1-2 | few | TRBV12-3/TRBV12-4 | NA | 14 | CASSFRVRVDGYTF | TGTGCCAGCAGTTTTAGGGTTAGGGTGGATGGCTACACCTTC
TRBJ2-7 | NA | TRBV10-3 | TRBD1 | 12 | CATGDRGFEQYF | TGTGCCACGGGGGACAGGGGATTCGAGCAGTACTTC
TRBJ1-1 | NA | TRBV6-5 | TRBD1 | 15 | CASSSTDRMNTEAFF | TGTGCCAGCAGTTCGACGGACAGGATGAACACTGAAGCTTTCTTT
TRBJ1-5 | few | TRBV6-5 | TRBD1 | 15 | CASSSRQGTYQPQHF | TGTGCCAGCAGTTCGCGACAGGGAACCTATCAGCCCCAGCATTTT
TRBJ1-2 | NA | TRBV10-3 | NA | 12 | CAIGGTTNRYTF | TGTGCCATCGGGGGGACAACAAATCGCTACACCTTC
TRBJ2-1 | NA | TRBV14 | TRBD2 | 15 | CASSPRGGALNEQFF | TGTGCCAGCAGCCCCCGGGGGGGGGCCCTCAATGAGCAGTTCTTC
TRBJ2-7 | NA | TRBV27 | NA | 14 | CASRLKLLHYEQYF | TGTGCCAGCCGACTAAAACTCCTACACTACGAGCAGTACTTC
TRBJ2-1 | NA | TRBV6-2/TRBV6-3 | TRBD2 | 15 | CASSPGTSGYHEQFF | TGTGCCAGCAGTCCCGGGACTAGCGGGTATCATGAGCAGTTCTTC
TRBJ1-5 | NA | TRBV29-1 | NA | 15 | CSVGYGRGINQPQHF | TGCAGCGTTGGCTATGGCAGGGGCATCAATCAGCCCCAGCATTTT
TRBJ1-2 | NA | TRBV5-1 | NA | 14 | CASSGGLKVSGYTF | TGCGCCAGCAGCGGGGGACTGAAGGTCTCTGGCTACACCTTC
TRBJ1-2 | few | TRBV5-4 | NA | 14 | CASSPWTARGGYTF | TGTGCCAGCAGCCCCTGGACAGCTAGAGGGGGCTACACCTTC
TRBJ2-2 | NA | TRBV28 | NA | 19 | CASSDTVRGHLQNTGELFF | TGTGCCAGCAGTGACACAGTTAGGGGCCATCTTCAAAACACCGGGGAGCTGTTTTTT
TRBJ2-5 | few | TRBV28 | NA | 14 | CASSLIGILETQYF | TGTGCCAGCAGTTTAATCGGCATCTTGGAGACCCAGTACTTC
TRBJ2-3 | few | TRBV9 | TRBD2 | 15 | CASSVGSGGADTQYF | TGTGCCAGCAGCGTAGGTAGCGGGGGGGCAGATACGCAGTATTTT
TRBJ1-4 | once | TRBV6-1 | NA | 16 | CASQRPFLGTNEKLFF | TGTGCCAGCCAGCGTCCTTTCCTGGGGACTAATGAAAAACTGTTTTTT
TRBJ2-2 | many | TRBV3-1 | NA | 16 | CASSQGWNNPHGELFF | TGTGCCAGCAGCCAAGGGTGGAACAATCCCCACGGGGAGCTGTTTTTT
TRBJ2-1 | NA | TRBV3-1 | TRBD2 | 12 | CASSQGTSGQFF | TGTGCCAGCAGCCAAGGGACTAGCGGGCAGTTCTTC
TRBJ1-2 | few | TRBV19 | NA | 13 | CASGGITNYGYTF | TGTGCCAGCGGAGGAATTACTAACTATGGCTACACCTTC
TRBJ1-2 | NA | TRBV20-1 | TRBD1 | 12 | CSVPRGNYGYTF | TGCAGTGTTCCCAGGGGGAACTATGGCTACACCTTC
TRBJ1-5 | few | TRBV20-1 | NA | 14 | CSARTEQGIQPQHF | TGCAGTGCTAGGACTGAACAGGGTATTCAGCCCCAGCATTTT
TRBJ1-1 | NA | TRBV19 | NA | 15 | CASSISTGVGTEAFF | TGTGCCAGTAGTATTTCTACAGGTGTTGGTACTGAAGCTTTCTTT
TRBJ2-2 | many | TRBV15 | NA | 16 | CATSRDLAENTGELFF | TGTGCCACCAGCAGAGATCTGGCAGAAAACACCGGGGAGCTGTTTTTT
TRBJ1-6 | few | TRBV2 | TRBD1 | 15 | CASSELAGGNSPLHF | TGTGCCAGCAGTGAATTAGCAGGGGGAAATTCACCCCTCCACTTT
TRBJ1-4 | many | TRBV10-3 | NA | 13 | CAIRGVGNEKLFF | TGTGCCATCAGGGGGGTCGGCAATGAAAAACTGTTTTTT
TRBJ2-7 | NA | TRBV6-5 | TRBD2 | 16 | CASSYETSGNRYEQYF | TGTGCCAGCAGTTATGAGACTAGCGGGAATCGGTACGAGCAGTACTTC
TRBJ2-3 | few | TRBV5-1 | TRBD2 | 17 | CASSFSSSGRSTDTQYF | TGCGCCAGCAGCTTCAGTAGTAGCGGGAGAAGCACAGATACGCAGTATTTT
TRBJ2-3 | NA | TRBV12-3/TRBV12-4 | TRBD2 | 17 | CASSLAYLAGATDTQYF | TGTGCCAGCAGTTTAGCTTATCTAGCGGGCGCCACAGATACGCAGTATTTT
TRBJ2-2 | few | TRBV4-1 | NA | 15 | CASSQTGTNTGELFF | TGCGCCAGCAGCCAAACAGGGACGAACACCGGGGAGCTGTTTTTT
TRBJ2-4 | few | TRBV5-1 | NA | 13 | CASSYSGGNIQYF | TGCGCCAGCAGCTACTCAGGGGGGAACATTCAGTACTTC